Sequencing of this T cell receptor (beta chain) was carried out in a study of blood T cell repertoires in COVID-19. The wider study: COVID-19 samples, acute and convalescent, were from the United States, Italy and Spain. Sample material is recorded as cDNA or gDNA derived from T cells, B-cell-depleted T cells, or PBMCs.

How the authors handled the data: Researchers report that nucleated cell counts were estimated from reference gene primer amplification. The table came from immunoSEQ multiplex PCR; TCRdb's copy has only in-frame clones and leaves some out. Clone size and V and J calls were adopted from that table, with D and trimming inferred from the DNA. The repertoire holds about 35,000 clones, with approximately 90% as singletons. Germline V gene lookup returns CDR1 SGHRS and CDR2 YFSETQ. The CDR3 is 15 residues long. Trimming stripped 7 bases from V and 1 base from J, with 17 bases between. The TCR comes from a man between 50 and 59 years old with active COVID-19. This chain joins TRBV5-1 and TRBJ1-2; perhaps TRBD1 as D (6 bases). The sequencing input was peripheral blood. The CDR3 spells CASQKGDGLNYGYTF. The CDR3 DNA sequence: TGCGCCAGCCAAAAGGGGGACGGACTTAACTATGGCTACACCTTC. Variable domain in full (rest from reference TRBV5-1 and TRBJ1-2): KAGVTQTPRYLIKTRGQQVTLSCSPISGHRSVSWYQQTPGQGLQFLFEYFSETQRNKGNFPGRFSGRQFSNSRSEMNVSTLELGDSALYLCASQKGDGLNYGYTFGSGTRLTVV.